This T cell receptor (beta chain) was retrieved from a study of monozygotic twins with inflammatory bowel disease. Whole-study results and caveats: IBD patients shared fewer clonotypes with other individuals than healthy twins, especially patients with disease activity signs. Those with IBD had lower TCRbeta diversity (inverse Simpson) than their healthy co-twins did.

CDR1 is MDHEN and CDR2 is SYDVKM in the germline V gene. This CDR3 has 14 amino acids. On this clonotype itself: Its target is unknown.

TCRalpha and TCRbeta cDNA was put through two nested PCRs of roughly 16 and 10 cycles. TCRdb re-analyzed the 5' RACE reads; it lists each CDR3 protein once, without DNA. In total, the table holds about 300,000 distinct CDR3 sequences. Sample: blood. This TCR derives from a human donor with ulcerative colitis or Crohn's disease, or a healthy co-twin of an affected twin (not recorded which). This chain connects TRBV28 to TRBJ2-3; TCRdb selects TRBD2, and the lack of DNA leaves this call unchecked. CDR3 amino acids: CASRGLAGADTQYF. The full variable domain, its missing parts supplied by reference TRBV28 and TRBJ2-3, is DVKVTQSSRYLVKRTGEKVFLECVQDMDHENMFWYRQDPGLGLRLIYFSYDVKMKEKGDIPEGYSVSREKKERFSLILESASTNQTSMYLCASRGLAGADTQYFGPGTRLTVL.